A selection of T cell receptor beta chains follows, all from one sample in a study of blood T cell repertoires in COVID-19. Profiling relied on immunoSEQ multiplex PCR, and the TCRdb table lists in-frame clones only, not all of them. There are under 350,000 clones in the sample; more than 85% occur only once, and approximately 4% lies in the top ten. Specimen: peripheral blood. The receptors here all came from a young man with active or convalescent COVID-19. CDR3s include the opening cysteine and the closing phenylalanine or tryptophan. D genes are given only for firm matches. Rows give clone size only sometimes, using once, few, many, or a class for an expanded clone.

D gene,V gene,clone size,J gene,CDR3 protein,CDR3 DNA
NA,TRBV7-2,once,TRBJ1-2,CASSFFRGSPGGYTF,TGTGCCAGCAGCTTTTTTCGCGGGAGCCCTGGTGGCTACACCTTC
NA,TRBV29-1,NA,TRBJ1-1,CSVADRLDTEAFF,TGCAGCGTTGCCGACAGGTTGGACACTGAAGCTTTCTTT
NA,TRBV3-1/TRBV3-2,NA,TRBJ1-3,CASSSQGIGNTIYF,TGTGCCAGCAGCTCCCAGGGAATTGGAAACACCATATATTTT
NA,TRBV19,NA,TRBJ2-7,CASSHGTGSYEQYF,TGTGCCAGTAGTCACGGGACTGGCTCCTACGAGCAGTACTTC
NA,TRBV2,NA,TRBJ2-3,CASSEAYTGSGTQYF,TGTGCCAGCAGTGAAGCCTACACAGGGAGCGGTACGCAGTATTTT
NA,TRBV19,NA,TRBJ2-5,CASNSVGETQYF,TGTGCCAGTAATTCGGTTGGAGAGACCCAGTACTTC
TRBD1,TRBV15,NA,TRBJ2-1,CATSQLRDRRYNEQFF,TGTGCCACCAGCCAGTTACGGGACAGGCGGTACAATGAGCAGTTCTTC
NA,TRBV25-1,NA,TRBJ2-5,CASSSSTQYF,TGTGCCAGCAGTTCTTCTACCCAGTACTTC
TRBD2,TRBV4-2,NA,TRBJ2-7,CASSQAGTSGGEQYF,TGTGCCAGCAGCCAAGCCGGGACTAGCGGGGGCGAGCAGTACTTC
TRBD2,TRBV3-1/TRBV3-2,NA,TRBJ2-1,CASSFSGRDEQFF,TGTGCCAGCAGCTTTAGCGGGAGGGATGAGCAGTTCTTC
NA,TRBV21-1,NA,TRBJ1-1,CASSKGRGGMGNIHMNTEAFF,TGTGCCAGCAGCAAAGGAAGGGGAGGGATGGGTAACATCCACATGAACACTGAAGCTTTCTTT
NA,TRBV5-6,NA,TRBJ2-5,CASSLYLAFETQYF,TGTGCCAGCAGCTTGTACTTAGCGTTTGAGACCCAGTACTTC
NA,TRBV9,NA,TRBJ1-2,CASTGTTNYGYTF,TGTGCCAGCACGGGAACCACTAACTATGGCTACACCTTC
TRBD1,TRBV7-9,many,TRBJ1-5,CASSGTGHQPQHF,TGTGCCAGCAGCGGGACAGGACATCAGCCCCAGCATTTT
TRBD2,TRBV2,NA,TRBJ2-3,CASSDWLAGGSTDTQYF,TGTGCCAGCAGTGATTGGCTAGCGGGAGGTAGCACAGATACGCAGTATTTT